This T cell receptor (beta chain) derives from a study of patients and donors after allogeneic stem cell transplantation. CDR1 MDHEN and CDR2 SYDVKM come from the germline V gene. There are 12 residues in the CDR3. The V end lost 6 bases, the J end lost 6 bases, and 10 bases lay between the germline ends. A single record per CDR3 protein comes from TCRdb applying MiXCR to the RT-PCR reads. The sample lists about 31,000 distinct CDR3 sequences; about 6.5% were seen once. The sequence was obtained from a human donor who was either an allogeneic HSCT recipient or a stem cell or donor lymphocyte infusion donor (not recorded which). It is not recorded whose cells these are; they may come from a transplant donor. This sequence joins TRBV28 and TRBJ2-3; no clear D. Sample: blood, either unsorted or a sorted T cell fraction (not recorded which). The CDR3 region has the DNA TGTGCCAGCAGATTCCCCCCTGATACGCAGTATTTT. This codes for CASRFPPDTQYF.